This entry concerns a single T cell receptor (beta chain). The entry originates in a study of T cells in tuberculosis. Sequencing of TCR-alpha and TCR-beta chains was unpaired. The table came from immunoSEQ multiplex PCR; TCRdb's copy has only in-frame clones and leaves some out. The sample lists approximately 59,000 clones; around 90% were seen once. V dropped 7 bases and J dropped 3 bases, with 14 bases sitting between them. The CDR3 is made up of 13 amino acids. Per the germline V gene, CDR1 is SQVTM and CDR2 is ANQGSEA. Cells were sorted from thawed PBMC rested overnight and stained with GMM-loaded CD1B tetramer, viability dye and anti-CD3. The CD1B tetramers carried C32 glucose monomycolate purified from Rhodococcus equi. CD14-expressing monocytes were removed from PBMC before cryopreservation and sorting. Tetramer-negative cells, around 92,000 per donor, were also sorted.

Sequenced input: CD1b-GMM tetramer-negative cells sorted from PBMCs. The rearrangement joins TRBV29-1 to TRBJ2-3; possibly TRBD2 for D (5 bases). The sequence came from an adult woman with latent tuberculosis. The CDR3 loop is CSAPIPGTDTQYF. The DNA for the CDR3 is TGCAGCGCCCCGATACCGGGGACAGATACGCAGTATTTT.